The 2 T cell receptor beta chains presented below share a single source sample, sequenced in a study of shared clonotypes between healthy human individuals. TCRdb's table, derived via immunoSEQ multiplex PCR, lists solely in-frame clones and lacks some. This table has about 1.9 million clones, roughly 93% appearing once. The naive CD8 fraction comprised CD45RO-negative cells positively selected for CCR7 and excluded terminally differentiated effector memory CD45RA+ cells. The source material was naive CD8+ T cells from PBMCs. The source of these receptors is a young man in good health. Some clones in this sample may be carry-over from other donors' samples.

The chain couples TRBV5-6 to TRBJ2-3; D is ambiguous. The V end lost 3 bases, the J end lost 3 bases, and 11 bases lay between the germline ends. Germline CDR1 SGHDT, CDR2 YYEEEE. This CDR3 comprises 14 residues. As DNA, the CDR3 is TGTGCCAGCAGCTCACCGTTTGGTACAGATACGCAGTATTTT. It codes for CASSSPFGTDTQYF.

V is TRBV6-1 and J is TRBJ2-7; D may correspond to TRBD1 or TRBD2 (5 bases each). CDR3 length equals 14 residues. Germline loops: CDR1 MNHNS, CDR2 SASEGT. Trimming stripped 6 bases from V and 5 bases from J, with 17 bases between. The CDR3 sequence is CASSRGQGTNEQYF. In nucleotides, the CDR3 is TGTGCCAGCAGCCGGGGCCAAGGTACAAACGAGCAGTACTTC.